This T cell receptor beta chain was captured by sequencing in a study of patients and donors after allogeneic stem cell transplantation. TCRdb analysed the RT-PCR reads with MiXCR anew, one entry per CDR3 protein. The repertoire consists of fewer than 180,000 distinct CDR3 sequences, with about two fifths occurring once and the leading ten covering around half. Trimming stripped 2 bases from V and 0 bases from J, with 14 bases between. The CDR3 loop spans 17 amino acids. The chain links TRBV12-3 or TRBV12-4 to TRBJ2-4; the D gene is possibly TRBD1 (5 bases). Sequences were obtained from blood, either unsorted or a sorted T cell fraction (not recorded which). This sequence originates from a human donor who was either an allogeneic HSCT recipient or a stem cell or donor lymphocyte infusion donor (not recorded which). It is not recorded whose cells these are; they may come from a transplant donor. CDR3 in amino acids: CASSLKGHGLAKNIQYF. Here the CDR3 DNA reads TGTGCCAGCAGTTTAAAGGGGCACGGTCTAGCCAAAAACATTCAGTACTTC.